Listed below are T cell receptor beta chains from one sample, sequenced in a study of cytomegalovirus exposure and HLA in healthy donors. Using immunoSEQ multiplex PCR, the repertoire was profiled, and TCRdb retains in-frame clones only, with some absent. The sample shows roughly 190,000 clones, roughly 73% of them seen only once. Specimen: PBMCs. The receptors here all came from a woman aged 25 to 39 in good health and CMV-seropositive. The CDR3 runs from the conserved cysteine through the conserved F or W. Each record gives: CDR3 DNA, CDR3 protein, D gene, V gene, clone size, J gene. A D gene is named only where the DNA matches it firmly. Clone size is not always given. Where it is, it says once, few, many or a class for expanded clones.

TGTGCCAGTAGCGACAGGGAGAACTATGGCTACACCTTC,CASSDRENYGYTF,TRBD1,TRBV19,.,TRBJ1-2
TGTGCCAGCAGCTTGACAGGGTTCACTGGCTACACCTTC,CASSLTGFTGYTF,TRBD1,TRBV7-9,few,TRBJ1-2
TGCGCCAGCAGCTCCCCCGACAGGGCTAACTATGGCTACACCTTC,CASSSPDRANYGYTF,TRBD1,TRBV5-1,.,TRBJ1-2
TGTGCCAGCAGCCCCCAAACAGGGGGGAATGAGCAGTTCTTC,CASSPQTGGNEQFF,TRBD1,TRBV7-9,.,TRBJ2-1
TGCGCCAGCAAGCTAGCGACCGGGGCCAACGTCCTGACTTTC,CASKLATGANVLTF,.,TRBV5-1,.,TRBJ2-6
TGTGCCAGCGGTACAGGGCGGGCCTATAGCAATCAGCCCCAGCATTTT,CASGTGRAYSNQPQHF,.,TRBV28,.,TRBJ1-5
TGTGCCAGCAGTGAATTCGGGGTTAGCACAGATACGCAGTATTTT,CASSEFGVSTDTQYF,.,TRBV2,.,TRBJ2-3
TGTGCCAGCAGTACGACTAGCGGGAGAGACCAAGAGACCCAGTACTTC,CASSTTSGRDQETQYF,TRBD2,TRBV25-1,.,TRBJ2-5
TGTGCCAGCAGCGTAGCTCCCTACGGGACACCTTCACCCCTCCACTTT,CASSVAPYGTPSPLHF,.,TRBV9,.,TRBJ1-6
TGTGCCAGCAGTGAACGTCGGGGGGGGCAGCCCCAGCATTTT,CASSERRGGQPQHF,.,TRBV6-1,few,TRBJ1-5
TGTGCCAGCCGGGAAAGTCACTCTGGAAACACCATATATTTT,CASRESHSGNTIYF,.,TRBV6-5,.,TRBJ1-3
TGTGCCAGCACAAAAGACAGAAATGCCTACGAGCAGTACTTC,CASTKDRNAYEQYF,.,TRBV7-9,.,TRBJ2-7
TGCAGCGTTTACAGGGGGAAAGAGACCCAGTACTTC,CSVYRGKETQYF,TRBD1,TRBV29-1,.,TRBJ2-5
TGTGCCAGCAGCTTCCCTCGCGGGGGAGCGGGCTACACCTTC,CASSFPRGGAGYTF,.,TRBV7-2,once,TRBJ1-2
TGTGCCAACAATCAAGAGGACACCACTAGCCGGTTCTCCTACGAGCAGTACTTC,CANNQEDTTSRFSYEQYF,.,TRBV19,few,TRBJ2-7
TGTGCCAGCAGCGCGACAGGTTCCCCCGAGCTGTTTTTT,CASSATGSPELFF,.,TRBV9,large,TRBJ2-2
TGTGCCAGCAGTTATCTGGGACAGGATGTTTATAGCAATCAGCCCCAGCATTTT,CASSYLGQDVYSNQPQHF,TRBD1,TRBV28,.,TRBJ1-5
TGCGCCAGCAGCGCGTTTAGTTACGTGAACACTGAAGCTTTCTTT,CASSAFSYVNTEAFF,.,TRBV4-1,few,TRBJ1-1
TGTGCCAGCACCCCGATGTGGGCGCCCTTTAACTATGGCTACACCTTC,CASTPMWAPFNYGYTF,.,TRBV27,few,TRBJ1-2
TGCGCCAGCAGCCCAGGGACCTATAATTCACCCCTCCACTTT,CASSPGTYNSPLHF,.,TRBV5-1,.,TRBJ1-6
TGCGCCAGCGGCAATATTGGCGGGGGCGTCTACGAGCAGTACTTC,CASGNIGGGVYEQYF,.,TRBV5-1,.,TRBJ2-7
TGTGCCAGCTCACCTGAGGGACAGGGGACCCAGCAGTACTTC,CASSPEGQGTQQYF,TRBD1,TRBV18,.,TRBJ2-7
TGTGCCAGCACTGACGGGGGGGCCCGTAGCAATCAGCCCCAGCATTTT,CASTDGGARSNQPQHF,.,TRBV28,.,TRBJ1-5
TGTGCCAGTAGTATGTACGGGACTCATAGTGAGCAGTACTTC,CASSMYGTHSEQYF,.,TRBV19,.,TRBJ2-7
TGTGCCAGCAGCTTACCTGGTAGCGATACGCAGTATTTT,CASSLPGSDTQYF,.,TRBV7-9,.,TRBJ2-3
TGTGCCAGTAGTATCCGGGACAACAATGAGCAGTTCTTC,CASSIRDNNEQFF,.,TRBV19,.,TRBJ2-1
TGCGCCAGCAGCTTGGGGCTAGCGGGCACAGATACGCAGTATTTT,CASSLGLAGTDTQYF,TRBD2,TRBV5-1,.,TRBJ2-3
TGTGCCAGCTCACCCGGTATAAACACTGAAGCTTTCTTT,CASSPGINTEAFF,.,TRBV18,.,TRBJ1-1
TGTGCCAGCTCACCGTGGCCGGGACAGGGGCGCGCTGAAGCTTTCTTT,CASSPWPGQGRAEAFF,TRBD1,TRBV18,.,TRBJ1-1
TGTGCCAGCAGCCAAGCGGGTTTGGACAGCTACTTCTATGGCTACACCTTC,CASSQAGLDSYFYGYTF,.,TRBV4-2,.,TRBJ1-2
TGTGCCATCAGTGAGCGGGAGGACGCTGGAAACACCATATATTTT,CAISEREDAGNTIYF,.,TRBV10-3,once,TRBJ1-3
TGTGCCAGTAGACCTACCCTCCGGGAGAACACTGAAGCTTTCTTT,CASRPTLRENTEAFF,.,TRBV19,.,TRBJ1-1
TGTGCCATCAGTGTCTCCAGGGCGGACTATGGCTACACCTTC,CAISVSRADYGYTF,.,TRBV10-3,once,TRBJ1-2
TGCGCCAGCAGAAAAGATTGGCAGAATGGCTACACCTTC,CASRKDWQNGYTF,.,TRBV5-1,few,TRBJ1-2
TGTGCCAGCAGGCCCAGACAGATACCCAATCAGCCCCAGCATTTT,CASRPRQIPNQPQHF,.,TRBV6-1,.,TRBJ1-5
TGTGCCTGGAGTGTAAGCGGGGCCTACAATGAGCAGTTCTTC,CAWSVSGAYNEQFF,TRBD2,TRBV30,.,TRBJ2-1
TGTGCCAGCAGTTTGGCGGGCGCTAACTATGGCTACACCTTC,CASSLAGANYGYTF,.,TRBV27,.,TRBJ1-2
TGTGCCAGCAGTGGACAAATACAAGAGACCCAGTACTTC,CASSGQIQETQYF,.,TRBV6-1,.,TRBJ2-5
TGTGCCAGCAGCCGTGGACAGGGAATCCTCTCTGGAAACACCATATATTTT,CASSRGQGILSGNTIYF,TRBD1,TRBV5-5,.,TRBJ1-3
TGCGCCAGCAGCACTGGACAGGTCCTCCCCTACGAGCAGTACTTC,CASSTGQVLPYEQYF,TRBD1,TRBV5-1,.,TRBJ2-7
TGTGCCAGCTCTTCCCTCCAAGAGACCCAGTACTTC,CASSSLQETQYF,.,TRBV18,.,TRBJ2-5
TGTGCCATCAGTGGGTCGGCCTCCTACGAGCAGTACTTC,CAISGSASYEQYF,.,TRBV10-3,.,TRBJ2-7
TGTGCCAGCAGCTTAGGTGGCGGGACGGGATCCGACGAGCAGTACTTC,CASSLGGGTGSDEQYF,.,TRBV11-3,.,TRBJ2-7
TGTGCCAGCAGCCCAACCAGATCCATGAACACTGAAGCTTTCTTT,CASSPTRSMNTEAFF,.,TRBV2,.,TRBJ1-1
TGCGCCAGCAGCTTGGACGGTCGCAATCAGCCCCAGCATTTT,CASSLDGRNQPQHF,.,TRBV5-1,.,TRBJ1-5